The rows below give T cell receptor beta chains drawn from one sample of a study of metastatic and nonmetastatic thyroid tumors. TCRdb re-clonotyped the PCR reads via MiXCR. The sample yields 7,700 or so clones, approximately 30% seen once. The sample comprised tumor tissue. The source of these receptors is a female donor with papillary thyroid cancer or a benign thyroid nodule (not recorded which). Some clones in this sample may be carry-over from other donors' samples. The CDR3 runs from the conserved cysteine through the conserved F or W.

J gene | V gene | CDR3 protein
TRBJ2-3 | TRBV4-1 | CASSQGTATDTQYF
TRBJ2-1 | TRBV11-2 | CASSLELAGGLRNEQFF
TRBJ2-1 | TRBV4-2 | CASSPSTGEGAYNEQFF
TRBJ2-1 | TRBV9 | CASSARDSPYNEQFF
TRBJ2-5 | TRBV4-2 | CASSPGGEQETQYF
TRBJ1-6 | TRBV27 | CASSPGGLSNSPLHF
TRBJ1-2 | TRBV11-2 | CASSPGGFGYGYTF
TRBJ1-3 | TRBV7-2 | CASSNPLGIAEQGSGNTIYF
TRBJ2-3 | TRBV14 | CASSPDVAGTSTDTQYF
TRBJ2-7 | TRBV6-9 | CASSHADEQYF
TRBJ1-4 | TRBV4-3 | CASSRRWTNEKLFF
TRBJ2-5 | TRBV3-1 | CASSRGLARETQYF
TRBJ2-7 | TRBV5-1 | CASPGLAGEYEQYF
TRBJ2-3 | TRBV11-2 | CASGIGGGTYTDTQYF
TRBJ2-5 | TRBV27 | CASSFWTGGGEETQYF